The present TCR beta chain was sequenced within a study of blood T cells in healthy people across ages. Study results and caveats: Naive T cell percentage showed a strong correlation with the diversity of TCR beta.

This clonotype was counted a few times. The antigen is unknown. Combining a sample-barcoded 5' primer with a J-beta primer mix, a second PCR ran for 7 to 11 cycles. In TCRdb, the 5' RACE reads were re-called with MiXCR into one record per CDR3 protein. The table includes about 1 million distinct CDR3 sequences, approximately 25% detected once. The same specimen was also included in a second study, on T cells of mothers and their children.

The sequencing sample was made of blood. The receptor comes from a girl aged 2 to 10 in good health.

CDR3 bases: TGTGCCAGCAGTTTTGAAGGAGAGGGAAAACTGTTTTTT. Translated: CASSFEGEGKLFF. The chain uses TRBV28 and TRBJ1-4; D uncertain. CDR1 is MDHEN, CDR2 SYDVKM, per germline. The CDR3 loop spans 13 amino acids. V shed 3 bases and J shed 10 bases, with 12 bases lying between them.